This T cell receptor beta chain was observed in a study of blood T cell repertoires in COVID-19. On the study more broadly: Donors in the United States, Italy and Spain gave samples during acute or convalescent COVID-19.

Trimming removed 3 bases from V and 5 bases from J, with 7 bases in between. Germline V gene lookup returns CDR1 SEHNR and CDR2 FQNEAQ (reference sequence). The CDR3 has 12 amino acids. Using immunoSEQ multiplex PCR, the repertoire was profiled, and TCRdb retains in-frame clones only, with some absent. The repertoire has 100,000 to 110,000 clones, approximately 86% of them found once; the top ten carry around 15%. This clone was found once. The sequenced material came from peripheral blood. The sequence was collected from a man between 50 and 59 years old with active or convalescent COVID-19. The chain is built from TRBV7-9 and TRBJ1-1; D unresolved. Here the CDR3 reads CASSFGPTEAFF. CDR3 nucleotide sequence: TGTGCCAGCAGCTTTGGCCCTACTGAAGCTTTCTTT.